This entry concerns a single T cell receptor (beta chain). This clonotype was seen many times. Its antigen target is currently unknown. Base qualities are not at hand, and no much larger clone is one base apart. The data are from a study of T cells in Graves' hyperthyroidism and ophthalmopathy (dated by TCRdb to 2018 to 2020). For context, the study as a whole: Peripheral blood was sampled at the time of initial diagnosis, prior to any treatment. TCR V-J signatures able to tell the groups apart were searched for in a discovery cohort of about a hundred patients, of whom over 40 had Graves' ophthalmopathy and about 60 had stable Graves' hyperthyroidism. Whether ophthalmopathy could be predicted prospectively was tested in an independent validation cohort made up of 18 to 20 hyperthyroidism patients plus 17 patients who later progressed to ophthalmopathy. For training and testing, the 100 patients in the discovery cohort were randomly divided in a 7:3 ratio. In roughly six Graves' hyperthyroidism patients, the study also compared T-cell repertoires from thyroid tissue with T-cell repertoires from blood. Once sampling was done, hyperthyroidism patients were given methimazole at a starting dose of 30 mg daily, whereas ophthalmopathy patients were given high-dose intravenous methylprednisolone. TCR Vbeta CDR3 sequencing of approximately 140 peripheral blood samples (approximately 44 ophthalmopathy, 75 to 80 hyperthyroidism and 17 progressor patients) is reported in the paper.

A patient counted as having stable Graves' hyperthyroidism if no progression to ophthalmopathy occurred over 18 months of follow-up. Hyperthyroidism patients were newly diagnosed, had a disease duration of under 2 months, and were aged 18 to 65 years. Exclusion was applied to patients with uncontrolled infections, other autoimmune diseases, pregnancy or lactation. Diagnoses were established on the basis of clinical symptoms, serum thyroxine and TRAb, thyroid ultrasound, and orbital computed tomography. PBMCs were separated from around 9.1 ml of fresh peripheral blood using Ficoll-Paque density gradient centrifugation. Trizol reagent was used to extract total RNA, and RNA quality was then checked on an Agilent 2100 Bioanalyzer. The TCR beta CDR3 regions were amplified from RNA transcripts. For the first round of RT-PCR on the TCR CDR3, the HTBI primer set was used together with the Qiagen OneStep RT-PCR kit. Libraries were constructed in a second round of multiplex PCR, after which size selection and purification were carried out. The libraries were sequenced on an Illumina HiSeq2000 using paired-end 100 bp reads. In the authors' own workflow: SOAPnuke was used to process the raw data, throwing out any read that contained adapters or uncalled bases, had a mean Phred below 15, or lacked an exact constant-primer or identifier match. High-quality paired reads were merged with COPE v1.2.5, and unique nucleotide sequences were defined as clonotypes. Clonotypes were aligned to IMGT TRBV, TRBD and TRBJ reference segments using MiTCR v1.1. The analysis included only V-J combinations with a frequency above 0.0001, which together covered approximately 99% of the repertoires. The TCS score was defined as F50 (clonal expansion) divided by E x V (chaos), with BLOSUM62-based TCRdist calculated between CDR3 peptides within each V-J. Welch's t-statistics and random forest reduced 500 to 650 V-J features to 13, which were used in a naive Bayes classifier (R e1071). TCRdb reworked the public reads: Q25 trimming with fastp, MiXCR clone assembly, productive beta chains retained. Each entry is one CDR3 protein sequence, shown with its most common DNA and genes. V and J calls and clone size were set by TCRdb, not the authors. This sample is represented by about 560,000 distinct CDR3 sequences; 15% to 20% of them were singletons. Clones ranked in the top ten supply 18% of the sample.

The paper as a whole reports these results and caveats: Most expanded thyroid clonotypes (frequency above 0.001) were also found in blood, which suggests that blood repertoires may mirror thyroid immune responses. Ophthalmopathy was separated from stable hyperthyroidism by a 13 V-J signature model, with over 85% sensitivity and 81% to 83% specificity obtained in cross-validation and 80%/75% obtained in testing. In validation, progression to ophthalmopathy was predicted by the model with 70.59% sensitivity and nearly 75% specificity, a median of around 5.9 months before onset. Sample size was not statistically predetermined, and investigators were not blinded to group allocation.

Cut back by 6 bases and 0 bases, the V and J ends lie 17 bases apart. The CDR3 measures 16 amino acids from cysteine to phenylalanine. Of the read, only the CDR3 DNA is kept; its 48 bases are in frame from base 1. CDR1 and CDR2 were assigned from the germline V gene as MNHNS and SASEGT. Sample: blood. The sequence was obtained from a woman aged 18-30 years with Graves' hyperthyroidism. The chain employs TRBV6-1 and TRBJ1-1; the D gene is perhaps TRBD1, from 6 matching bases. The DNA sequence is TGTGCCAGCAGCGAGGGGGGGGGGTTCATGAACACTGAAGCTTTCTTT. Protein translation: CASSEGGGFMNTEAFF.